The 26 T cell receptor beta chains listed next were all sequenced from one sample in a study of tumor-infiltrating lymphocytes in primary liver carcinoma. TCR beta cDNA was reverse-transcribed from about 0.45 ug of total RNA. The reaction used a constant-region primer and ProtoScript II reverse transcriptase. Construction of TCR beta libraries relied on three successive nested multiplex PCR rounds employing slightly modified ARM-PCR. TRBV1-TRBV30 forward primers and a C-beta reverse primer were used in the first two PCR rounds, which each ran for about 11 cycles. TCRdb itself ran the multiplex PCR reads through MiXCR, one entry per CDR3 protein. The table shows approximately 73,000 distinct CDR3 sequences, with about 70% occurring only once. For each extraction, RNA and DNA were obtained together from around 20-30 mg of unsorted bulk tissue. Material for sequencing was liver tumor tissue from sampling region 4. Subset specified: tumor region T4, right-lateral pole. Receptors were obtained from a woman aged 55-70 years with primary liver carcinoma and hepatitis B virus infection.

This clonotype was recorded at least ten times. The chain links TRBV6-1 to TRBJ2-7, with a tentative D call TRBD2 (7 bases). Germline-derived CDR1 and CDR2 are MNHNS and SASEGT. The CDR3 is 13 amino acids. V was clipped by 4 bases and J by 4 bases, with 11 bases between them. CDR3 coding DNA: TGTGCCAGCAGTGCGGGGGGCGGGTACGAGCAGTACTTC. It encodes CASSAGGGYEQYF.

V usage is TRBV11-2 and J usage is TRBJ2-5; maybe TRBD2 (5 bases). The CDR3 loop spans 16 amino acids. Per germline, CDR1 SGHAT and CDR2 FQNNGV. With 5 bases removed from V and 0 bases from J, the gap between germline ends came to 16 bases. The CDR3 here is CASSQPWGVYQETQYF. The CDR3 DNA sequence: TGTGCCAGCAGCCAACCGTGGGGAGTGTACCAAGAGACCCAGTACTTC.

Only a few counts were recorded for this clonotype. A much larger clone differs by one base, so this may be a read error. This sequence joins TRBV6-5 and TRBJ2-1; D could derive from TRBD1 or TRBD2 (6 bases each). The CDR3 extends over 15 amino acids. CDR1 is MNHEY and CDR2 is SVGAGI in the germline V gene. For the CDR3, the DNA is TGTGTCAGCAGTTGGGGGCGGGATCAGGTCAATGAGCAGTTCTTC. Encoded protein: CVSSWGRDQVNEQFF.

Concerning this clonotype itself: A much larger clone sits a single nucleotide away, making a read error possible. This rearrangement joins TRBV5-6 to TRBJ1-2, with TRBD1 as a possible D gene (5 bases). Germline values: CDR1 SGHDT, CDR2 YYEEEE. Trimming shortened V by 4 bases and J by 4 bases, and 14 bases separated the two germline ends. This CDR3 region has 14 residues. Here the CDR3 reads CASSPGRVLYGYTF. The CDR3 DNA is TGTGCCAGCAGCCCGGGACGGGTACTCTATGGCTACACCTTC.

Concerning this clonotype itself: Because the CDR3 is missing its conserved closing phenylalanine or tryptophan, this is likely a read error. This chain connects TRBV7-9 to TRBJ2-5; a possible D gene is TRBD1 (5 bases). Per germline, CDR1 SEHNR and CDR2 FQNEAQ (reference sequence). The CDR3 covers 13 residues. V gave up 2 bases and J gave up 5 bases, with 9 bases separating them. The CDR3 coding sequence is TGTGCCAGCAGCTTACGTCAGGGTGAGACCCAGTACTCC. Translation: CASSLRQGETQYS.

This rearrangement joins TRBV9 to TRBJ2-7, with D perhaps TRBD1 (6 bases). Looked up from germline, CDR1 is SGDLS and CDR2 is YYNGEE. V was pared by 0 bases and J by 3 bases, with 13 bases between. The CDR3 length is 15 residues. CDR3 in DNA: TGTGCCAGCAGCGTAGGCCCAGGGGTCGGCTACGAGCAGTACTTC. It codes for CASSVGPGVGYEQYF. Full variable domain (remainder filled in from reference TRBV9 and TRBJ2-7): DSGVTQTPKHLITATGQRVTLRCSPRSGDLSVYWYQQSLDQGLQFLIQYYNGEERAKGNILERFSAQQFPDLHSELNLSSLELGDSALYFCASSVGPGVGYEQYFGPGTRLTVT.

This clonotype has a count of ten or more. The rearrangement uses TRBV29-1 and TRBJ1-2; unclear D gene. Germline V gene lookup returns CDR1 SQVTM and CDR2 ANQGSEA. This CDR3 is 13 amino acids long. Trimming took off 4 bases at V and 0 bases at J, with 9 bases between the two ends. The CDR3 nucleotides are TGCAGCGTTGGTAGGGAAGCTAACTATGGCTACACCTTC. This codes for CSVGREANYGYTF.

Regarding this clonotype: A much more abundant neighbour one base away suggests this may be a read error. The chain combines TRBV5-1 with TRBJ2-7, with 7 positions matching TRBD2. The germline gives CDR1 SGHRS, CDR2 YFSETQ. The V segment lost 4 bases and the J segment 5 bases; nucleotides outside the gene matches: 12. CDR3 size: 15 residues. Written as DNA, the CDR3 is TGCGCCAGCAGCGGCCGGGACTACAGCCTCCACGAGCAGTACTTC. This gives the protein CASSGRDYSLHEQYF.

The chain recombines TRBV20-1 with TRBJ1-2; 9 bases map to TRBD1. V was clipped by 6 bases and J by 7 bases; unmatched bases: 9. Germline loops: CDR1 DFQATT, CDR2 SNEGSKA (reference sequence). CDR3 length: 13 amino acids. CDR3 coding DNA: TGCAGTGCGAGGGAACAGGGGGCCGTTGGCTACACCTTC. This translates into CSAREQGAVGYTF.

This clonotype was seen only once. This may arise from a read error, as a much more abundant clone is one base away. The chain employs TRBV28 and TRBJ2-3, with D perhaps TRBD1 (6 bases). CDR1 and CDR2 (germline): MDHEN, SYDVKM. The length of the CDR3 is 14 residues. The CDR3 nucleotides read TGTGCCAGCAGACAGGGTATTAGCACAGATATGCAGTATTTT. It translates to CASRQGISTDMQYF.

A remark on this clonotype: Possible read error: a much larger clone is one base away. No DNA is shown, since the ends of the CDR3 on it are uncertain; the CDR3 is the one TCRdb lists. J is TRBJ2-1 and V is TRBV28; TRBD1, the table's D call, was not compared with the DNA. The length of the CDR3 is 16 amino acids, counting both ends. Germline V gene lookup returns CDR1 MDHEN and CDR2 SYDVKM. This CDR3 reads CASSSVGTGAYNEQSF.

Turning to this clonotype: A much larger clone is a single base away; this may be a read error. This rearrangement joins TRBV7-9 to TRBJ1-1; TRBD1 is a possible D gene (5 bases). Per the germline V gene, CDR1 is SEHNR and CDR2 is FQNEAQ (reference sequence). Trimming shortened V by 5 bases and J by 3 bases, and 13 bases separated the two germline ends. The CDR3 has 14 residues. The CDR3 reads CASSGGGRDTEAFF. DNA for the CDR3: TGTGCCAGCAGCGGTGGGGGGAGGGACACTGAAGCTTTCTTT.

The chain couples TRBV11-2 to TRBJ1-1; D unclear. Trimming took off 4 bases at V and 7 bases at J, with 10 bases between the two ends. CDR3 length: 12 residues. The germline CDR1 and CDR2 sequences are SGHAT and FQNNGV. The chain's CDR3 is CASSSKQDEAFF. In nucleotides, the CDR3 is TGTGCCAGCAGCTCTAAGCAAGATGAAGCTTTCTTT.

This clonotype was counted at least ten times. The chain is built from TRBV12-3 or TRBV12-4 and TRBJ2-7; D gene ambiguous. V lost 4 bases and J lost 3, with 10 bases in between. The CDR3 contains 13 residues. The CDR3 nucleotides read TGTGCCAGCAGTTCGCCGATCGACTACGAGCAGTACTTC. It is translated as CASSSPIDYEQYF.

As concerns this clonotype: One junction end disagrees with the germline gene, perhaps due to a read error. The chain employs TRBV6-5 and TRBJ2-1, with D possibly matching TRBD1 (5 bases). This CDR3 has 14 amino acids. The germline gives CDR1 MNHEY, CDR2 SVGAGI. The chain's CDR3 is CASSRGGLYNDQFF. CDR3 bases: TGTGCCAGCAGTAGGGGTGGGCTATACAATGATCAGTTCTTC.

There are a few counts of this clonotype. The rearrangement links TRBV7-3 to TRBJ1-1, with D possibly matching TRBD1 (6 bases). The germline V gene has CDR1 SGHTA and CDR2 FQGTGA. CDR3 length: 14 residues. Trimming cost V 2 bases and J 3 bases, with 10 bases left between them. CDR3 nucleotides: TGTGCCAGCAGCTTATCCGGGGGCGACACTGAAGCTTTCTTT. Translation gives CASSLSGGDTEAFF.

The chain couples TRBV11-3 to TRBJ2-7, with TRBD1 matching 9 bases. The CDR3 runs to 15 residues. Trimming removed 9 bases from V and 3 bases from J; junction bases left unmatched: 12. Germline assignment: CDR1 SGHNT and CDR2 YENEEA. The CDR3 sequence: CASSPRTGDNYEQYF. The CDR3 bases are TGTGCCAGTAGCCCCCGGACAGGGGACAACTACGAGCAGTACTTC. The full variable domain, with the rest looked up from reference TRBV11-3 and TRBJ2-7, is EAGVVQSPRYKIIEKKQPVAFWCNPISGHNTLYWYLQNLGQGPELLIRYENEEAVDDSQLPKDRFSAERLKGVDSTLKIQPAELGDSAVYLCASSPRTGDNYEQYFGPGTRLTVT.

In the case of this clonotype: The junction departs from the called germline gene at one end, perhaps through a read error. The J gene is TRBJ2-1, the V gene TRBV6-1; TRBD2 agrees at 7 bases. CDR3 length: 15 residues. From germline, CDR1 is MNHNS and CDR2 SASEGT. This CDR3 reads CASNENGGGYNEQFF. In DNA form, the CDR3 reads TGTGCCAGCAATGAAAATGGGGGGGGGTACAATGAGCAGTTCTTC.

The gene calls are TRBV20-1 and TRBJ2-7, with 10 nucleotides matching TRBD2. Losses at the gene ends were 5 bases for V and 2 bases for J; bases not matched to a gene: 9. The germline V gene encodes CDR1 DFQATT and CDR2 SNEGSKA (reference sequence). The CDR3 spans 15 residues. The CDR3 loop is CSAGRLAGDPYEQYF. CDR3 DNA sequence: TGCAGTGCTGGTAGGCTAGCGGGAGATCCCTACGAGCAGTACTTC.

Regarding this clonotype: Its ends do not fully match the called genes, so a read error is possible. This chain connects TRBV6-5 to TRBJ1-2; the D gene is possibly TRBD1 (5 bases). From germline, CDR1 is MNHEY and CDR2 SVGAGI. The CDR3 consists of 14 residues. As DNA, the CDR3 is TGTGCCAGCATTCCCGCCGGACACATCTATGACTACACCTTC. Translating gives CASIPAGHIYDYTF.

This clonotype was recorded at least ten times. CDR3 region: CASSFAGTGLGGQYF. CDR3 in DNA: TGTGCCAGCAGTTTCGCCGGGACAGGCCTAGGTGGGCAGTACTTC. The chain uses TRBV6-5 and TRBJ2-7, with 8 nucleotides matching TRBD1. Germline V gives CDR1 MNHEY, CDR2 SVGAGI. V lost 4 bases, J lost 9 bases, and 14 bases stayed unmatched. The CDR3 extends over 15 amino acids.

A note on this clonotype: This may arise from a read error, as a much more abundant clone is one base away. The chain uses TRBV5-1 and TRBJ2-7, with a tentative D call TRBD2 (6 bases). With 3 bases removed from V and 3 bases from J, the gap between germline ends came to 13 bases. CDR3 length: 14 residues. CDR1 is SGHRS and CDR2 is YFSETQ in the germline V gene. CDR3 sequence (DNA): TGCGCCAGCAGCTCGGAGGGTAGCGGCTACGAGCAGTACTTC. It codes for CASSSEGSGYEQYF.

This clonotype appeared many times. The chain uses TRBV14 and TRBJ2-7, with D possibly matching TRBD1 (6 bases). Germline V gives CDR1 SGHDN, CDR2 FVKESK. Trimming stripped 4 bases from V and 3 bases from J, with 16 bases between. The CDR3 is 15 amino acids. The DNA of the CDR3 is TGTGCCAGCAGCCTAACACCCGGACAGCACTACGAGCAGTACTTC. Amino acid sequence: CASSLTPGQHYEQYF.

Here the CDR3 reads CSIAVTNGRRTDTQYF. CDR3 DNA sequence: TGCAGCATTGCCGTGACTAACGGGAGAAGGACAGATACGCAGTATTTT. The V gene is TRBV29-1, the J gene TRBJ2-3, with D perhaps matching TRBD2 (6 bases). The CDR3 totals 16 residues. Trimming cost V 8 bases and J 3 bases, with 24 bases left between them. From germline, CDR1 is SQVTM and CDR2 ANQGSEA.

The CDR3 sequence is CSAMGHGANTEAFF. The CDR3 DNA is TGCAGTGCTATGGGACATGGGGCGAACACTGAAGCTTTCTTT. The rearrangement joins TRBV20-1 to TRBJ1-1; D might be TRBD1 (6 bases). Trimming pared 4 bases from V and 1 base from J, leaving 13 bases between. The CDR3 has 14 amino acids. Germline V gene sequence: CDR1 DFQATT, CDR2 SNEGSKA (reference sequence).

This clonotype came up once. Mismatch with germline at one junction end may stem from a read error. This chain connects TRBV28 to TRBJ1-4, with 7 bases that match TRBD1. The CDR3 consists of 19 residues. Germline CDR1 and CDR2: MDHEN and SYDVKM. The CDR3 here is CANSLLGQGETLGNEKLFF. The CDR3 DNA reads TGTGCCAACAGTTTATTAGGCCAGGGGGAAACCTTGGGTAATGAAAAACTGTTTTTT.